The entry below gives a single T cell receptor (beta chain) sequence along with its context. Its specificity is not known. Some clones are missing from TCRdb's copy, which holds only in-frame ones; the method was immunoSEQ multiplex PCR. The table shows 150,000 or so clones, with under 95% occurring only once. The data are from a study of T cell responses to AZD1222 COVID-19 vaccine. The V and J ends lost 6 bases and 4 bases, in that order; junction bases with no gene match: 7. This CDR3 has 15 residues. Germline V gene data show CDR1 as MNHEY and CDR2 as SVGAGI. Study-wide results and limits: Scientists sampled the repertoires only once the peak T cell response had passed.

This TCR derives from an adult in good health. The V and J genes are TRBV6-5 and TRBJ2-1; 9 bases match TRBD1. The input for sequencing was peripheral blood, taken on day 0 of AZD1222 vaccination. The CDR3 nucleotides are TGTGCCAGCAGGGCCGGGACAGGGCAATACAATGAGCAGTTCTTC. It encodes CASRAGTGQYNEQFF.